This TCR beta chain was found in a study of CD8 T cells in Susac syndrome. Across the whole study: Among the Susac syndrome patients who underwent sequencing, about 6 had clinically active disease, while eight of them were in remission. Study-wide results and caveats: It was acknowledged in the study that its TCR sequencing and HLA analysis involved a relatively small number of individuals.

Random-hexamer reverse transcription was applied to about 0.5 to 1 ug RNA. The immunoSEQ assay covered 54 Vbeta and 13 Jbeta segments for CDR3. TCRdb reprocessed the immunoSEQ multiplex PCR reads via MiXCR and lists one record per CDR3 protein. The sample has 170,000 or so distinct CDR3 sequences, just under 95% seen once; the top ten hold about 0.1%. On this clonotype itself: Its antigen is currently unknown.

It was negative isolation that provided the CD8+ and CD4+ T cells, whereas TEMRA cells were enriched by FACS. The germline V gene encodes CDR1 MNHEY and CDR2 SVGEGT. Trimming left V 8 bases short and J 1 base short, with 13 bases between. This CDR3 contains 14 residues. The chain has TRBV6-2 or TRBV6-3 and TRBJ2-3, with unresolved D. This receptor was obtained from a human donor with Susac syndrome. Sample: CD4+ T cells from PBMCs. The CDR3 DNA follows: TGTGCCAGCCGCCGTAACAGAGGCACAGATACGCAGTATTTT. Protein sequence: CASRRNRGTDTQYF.